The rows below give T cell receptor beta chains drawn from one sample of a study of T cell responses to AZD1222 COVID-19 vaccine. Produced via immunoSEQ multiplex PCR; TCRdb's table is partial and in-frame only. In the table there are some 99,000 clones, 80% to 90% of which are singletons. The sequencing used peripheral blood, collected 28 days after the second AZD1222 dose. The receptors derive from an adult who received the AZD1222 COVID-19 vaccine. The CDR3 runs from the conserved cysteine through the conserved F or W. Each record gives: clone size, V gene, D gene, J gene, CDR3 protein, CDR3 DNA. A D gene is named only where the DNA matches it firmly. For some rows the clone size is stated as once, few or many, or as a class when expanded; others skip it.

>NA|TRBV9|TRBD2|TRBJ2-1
CASSAGGNLANEQFF
TGTGCCAGCAGCGCGGGGGGTAACTTGGCCAATGAGCAGTTCTTC
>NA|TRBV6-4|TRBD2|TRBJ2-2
CASSDVAGQGDTGELFF
TGTGCCAGCAGTGATGTAGCGGGGCAAGGGGACACCGGGGAGCTGTTTTTT
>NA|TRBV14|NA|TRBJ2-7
CASSQSRGAQEQYF
TGTGCCAGCAGCCAATCTCGGGGGGCTCAGGAGCAGTACTTC
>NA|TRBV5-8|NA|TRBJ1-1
CASSFMSNTEAFF
TGTGCCAGCAGCTTTATGTCTAACACTGAAGCTTTCTTT
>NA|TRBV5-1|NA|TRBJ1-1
CASSPREGGNTEAFF
TGCGCCAGCAGCCCCAGGGAAGGCGGGAACACTGAAGCTTTCTTT
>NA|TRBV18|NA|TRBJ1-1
CASSNRGEAFF
TGTGCCAGCTCGAACCGAGGTGAAGCTTTCTTT
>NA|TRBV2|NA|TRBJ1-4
CASRGRGGLFF
TGTGCCAGCAGGGGGAGAGGGGGACTGTTTTTT
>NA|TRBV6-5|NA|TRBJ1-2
CAIHLGGWEGGYTF
TGTGCCATACACCTCGGGGGATGGGAGGGCGGCTACACCTTC
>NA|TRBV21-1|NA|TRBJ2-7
CASSKAGLSYEQYF
TGTGCCAGCAGCAAAGCTGGCCTCTCCTACGAGCAGTACTTC
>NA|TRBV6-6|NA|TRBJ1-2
CASSPRTVLSNYGYTF
TGTGCCAGCAGTCCTAGGACCGTCCTATCTAACTATGGCTACACCTTC
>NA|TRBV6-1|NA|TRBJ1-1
CASSEGVIEAFF
TGTGCCAGCAGTGAGGGAGTCATAGAAGCTTTCTTT
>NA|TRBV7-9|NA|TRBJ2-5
CASSISGRETQYF
TGTGCCAGCAGCATTAGCGGACGAGAGACCCAGTACTTC
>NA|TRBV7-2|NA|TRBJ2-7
CASSFNQGYEQYF
TGTGCCAGCAGCTTCAATCAGGGGTACGAGCAGTACTTC
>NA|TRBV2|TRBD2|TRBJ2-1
CASRPSGEYNEQFF
TGTGCCAGCAGACCTAGCGGGGAATACAATGAGCAGTTCTTC
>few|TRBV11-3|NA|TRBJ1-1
CASSRTPSTEAFF
TGTGCCAGCAGTCGGACGCCCTCCACTGAAGCTTTCTTT
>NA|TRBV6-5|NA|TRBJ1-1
CASRSVSTEAFF
TGTGCCAGCCGGTCGGTTTCCACTGAAGCTTTCTTT